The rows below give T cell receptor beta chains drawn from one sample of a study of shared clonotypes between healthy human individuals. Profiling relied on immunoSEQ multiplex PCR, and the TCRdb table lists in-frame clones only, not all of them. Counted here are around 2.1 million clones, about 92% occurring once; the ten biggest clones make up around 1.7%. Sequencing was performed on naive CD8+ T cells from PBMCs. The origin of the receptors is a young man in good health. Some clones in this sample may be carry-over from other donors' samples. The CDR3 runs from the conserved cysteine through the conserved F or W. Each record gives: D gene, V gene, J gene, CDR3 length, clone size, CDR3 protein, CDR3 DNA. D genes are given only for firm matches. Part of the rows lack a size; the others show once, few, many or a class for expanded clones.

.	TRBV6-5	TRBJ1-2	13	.	CASSWGTAYGYTF	TGTGCCAGCAGTTGGGGGACTGCTTATGGCTACACCTTC
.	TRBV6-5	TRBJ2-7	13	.	CASSPSGRYEQYF	TGTGCCAGCAGTCCTTCCGGCCGATACGAGCAGTACTTC
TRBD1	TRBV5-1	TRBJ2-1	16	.	CASSPPQGASYNEQFF	TGCGCCAGCAGCCCGCCACAGGGGGCGTCCTACAATGAGCAGTTCTTC
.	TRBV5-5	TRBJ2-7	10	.	CASSLIEQYF	TGTGCCAGCAGCTTGATCGAGCAGTACTTC
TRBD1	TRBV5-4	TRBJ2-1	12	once	CASSHRGVGQFF	TGTGCCAGCAGCCACAGGGGGGTGGGGCAGTTCTTC
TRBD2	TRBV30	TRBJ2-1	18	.	CAWSGAGVGGGSYNEQFF	TGTGCCTGGAGTGGGGCGGGAGTTGGAGGTGGTTCCTACAATGAGCAGTTCTTC
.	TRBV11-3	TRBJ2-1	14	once	CASSLSRNYNEQFF	TGTGCCAGCAGCTTGTCCAGGAACTACAATGAGCAGTTCTTC
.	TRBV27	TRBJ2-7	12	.	CASLPLGYEQYF	TGTGCCAGCCTTCCCCTCGGGTACGAGCAGTACTTC
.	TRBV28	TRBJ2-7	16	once	CASSLVIQDTTYEQYF	TGTGCCAGCAGTCTGGTAATTCAGGATACAACCTACGAGCAGTACTTC
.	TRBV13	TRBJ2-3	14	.	CASSLRPDRDTQYF	TGTGCCAGCAGCTTACGCCCTGATCGGGATACGCAGTATTTT
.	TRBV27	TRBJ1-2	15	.	CASSLSTGSNYGYTF	TGTGCCAGCAGTTTATCCACAGGTAGCAACTATGGCTACACCTTC
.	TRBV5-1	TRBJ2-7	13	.	CASSTLDSYEQYF	TGCGCCAGCAGCACCTTAGACAGTTACGAGCAGTACTTC
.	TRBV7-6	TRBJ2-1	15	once	CASSEGRSYGNEQFF	TGTGCCAGCAGCGAAGGAAGATCCTATGGAAATGAGCAGTTCTTC
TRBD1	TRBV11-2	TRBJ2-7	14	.	CASRFLQGTYEQYF	TGTGCCAGCAGGTTTCTACAGGGGACCTACGAGCAGTACTTC
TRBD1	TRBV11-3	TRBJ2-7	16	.	CASSPKGGQAAYEQYF	TGTGCCAGCAGCCCCAAGGGGGGACAGGCGGCCTACGAGCAGTACTTC
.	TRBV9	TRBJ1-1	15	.	CASSVVGRGNTEAFF	TGTGCCAGCAGCGTAGTGGGCAGGGGGAACACTGAAGCTTTCTTT